This T cell receptor (beta chain) was retrieved from a study of metastatic and nonmetastatic thyroid tumors. There were no patients who had received any treatment before thyroid surgery. MiXCR was used by TCRdb to re-call the PCR reads. The data show approximately 25,000 clones, roughly 13% seen once. This CDR3 region has 16 residues. CDR1 is MNHEY and CDR2 is SVGEGT in the germline V gene. The V end lost 4 bases, the J end lost 6 bases, and 21 bases lay between the germline ends. This clone was recorded a few times. The specimen was blood. V gene TRBV6-2 or TRBV6-3 combines with J gene TRBJ1-2, with D perhaps TRBD1 (5 bases). This TCR derives from a female donor with papillary thyroid cancer or a benign thyroid nodule (not recorded which). Some clones in this sample may be carry-over from other donors' samples. CDR3 nucleotide sequence: TGTGCCAGCAGTTCAGAGCCGGGACTAATTGTCGATGGCTACACCTTC. Encoded protein: CASSSEPGLIVDGYTF.